Listed below are T cell receptor beta chains from one sample, sequenced in a study of PD-L1 blockade in urothelial cancer. Sequencing was performed with immunoSEQ multiplex PCR; in TCRdb, only in-frame clones are kept and a portion is missing. The table has about 36,000 clones, about 80% seen once; the top ten hold roughly a tenth. The sequencing used PBMCs, collected around atezolizumab (anti-PD-L1) treatment. The receptors were gathered from a man aged 35 to 55 with urothelial cancer. CDR3s include the opening cysteine and the closing phenylalanine or tryptophan. D genes are given only for firm matches. The size entry is marked missing in some rows and otherwise reads once, few, many or a size class.

abundance	j_gene	v_gene	d_gene	CDR3aa	CDR3nt
.	TRBJ2-3	TRBV5-4	TRBD1	CASSSDRGGTDTQYF	TGTGCCAGCAGTTCGGACAGGGGGGGCACAGATACGCAGTATTTT
.	TRBJ2-7	TRBV5-1	TRBD2	CASSSGTSSYEQYF	TGCGCCAGCAGCTCCGGGACTAGCTCCTACGAGCAGTACTTC
.	TRBJ2-2	TRBV19	.	CASIPRRNTGELFF	TGTGCCAGTATCCCCAGAAGAAACACCGGGGAGCTGTTTTTT
.	TRBJ2-1	TRBV9	TRBD2	CASSVELAGNNEQFF	TGTGCCAGCAGCGTGGAACTAGCGGGAAACAATGAGCAGTTCTTC
once	TRBJ2-7	TRBV5-4	TRBD1	CASSLGARGQQSYEQYF	TGTGCCAGCAGCCTTGGAGCGAGGGGACAGCAATCCTACGAGCAGTACTTC
.	TRBJ2-7	TRBV2	TRBD2	CASKVGLAGSVNF	TGTGCCAGCAAAGTTGGACTAGCGGGAAGCGTAAACTTC
once	TRBJ2-7	TRBV2	TRBD1	CAGGRTYEQYF	TGTGCAGGGGGCAGGACCTACGAGCAGTACTTC
few	TRBJ2-7	TRBV28	TRBD1	CASSLVQGAGSYEQYF	TGTGCCAGCAGTTTAGTCCAGGGGGCAGGTTCATACGAGCAGTACTTC
.	TRBJ1-5	TRBV28	.	CASTSSLGVNPQHF	TGTGCCAGCACCTCTAGTCTGGGAGTTAACCCCCAGCATTTT
.	TRBJ2-5	TRBV4-1	.	CASSQDRPKETQYF	TGCGCCAGCAGCCAAGATCGCCCTAAAGAGACCCAGTACTTC
.	TRBJ1-3	TRBV2	.	CASSDYGGIGNTIYF	TGTGCCAGCAGTGATTATGGGGGGATAGGAAACACCATATATTTT
.	TRBJ2-7	TRBV6-1	TRBD2	CATEREGLYEQYF	TGTGCGACCGAGCGGGAGGGCCTGTACGAGCAGTACTTC
.	TRBJ1-5	TRBV5-8	.	CASSPNWGAAGNQPQHF	TGTGCCAGCAGCCCGAACTGGGGCGCGGCGGGCAATCAGCCCCAGCATTTT
.	TRBJ2-1	TRBV19	.	CASIAPAPSYNEQFF	TGTGCCAGTATAGCTCCAGCGCCCTCCTACAATGAGCAGTTCTTC
.	TRBJ1-1	TRBV28	.	CASSLEQGSTEAFF	TGTGCCAGCAGTTTAGAACAGGGTTCCACTGAAGCTTTCTTT
.	TRBJ2-1	TRBV6-5	TRBD1	CASSYDRGNEQFF	TGTGCCAGCAGTTACGACAGGGGGAATGAGCAGTTCTTC
.	TRBJ2-1	TRBV6-5	.	CASRGTPGNEQFF	TGTGCCAGCAGGGGGACACCGGGGAATGAGCAGTTCTTC
.	TRBJ2-2	TRBV7-9	.	CASSPTEGGRELFF	TGTGCCAGCAGCCCAACGGAGGGGGGGCGGGAGCTGTTTTTT
.	TRBJ1-4	TRBV7-9	.	CASSTRNKGAAYEKLFF	TGTGCCAGCAGCACGAGGAACAAAGGAGCGGCGTATGAAAAACTGTTTTTT
.	TRBJ2-7	TRBV10-1	TRBD2	CASSPAGGHEQYF	TGCGCCAGCAGTCCAGCGGGAGGACACGAGCAGTACTTC
few	TRBJ1-1	TRBV6-5	.	CASIDRTEAFF	TGTGCCAGCATCGACAGGACTGAAGCTTTCTTT
once	TRBJ2-3	TRBV9	TRBD2	CASSVRSGRTDTQYF	TGTGCCAGCAGCGTAAGAAGCGGGAGGACAGATACGCAGTATTTT
.	TRBJ2-3	TRBV2	TRBD2	CATQLAEGDTQYF	TGTGCCACCCAACTAGCGGAAGGGGATACGCAGTATTTT
.	TRBJ2-7	TRBV4-1	TRBD2	CASSLGTSGFYEQYF	TGCGCCAGCAGCCTCGGGACTAGCGGATTCTACGAGCAGTACTTC
medium-sized	TRBJ2-2	TRBV6-1	TRBD2	CASTWTSGSTGELFF	TGTGCCAGCACCTGGACTAGCGGGAGTACCGGGGAGCTGTTTTTT
.	TRBJ2-5	TRBV5-1	TRBD1	CASTGTGRQTQYF	TGCGCCAGCACCGGGACAGGGCGACAGACCCAGTACTTC
.	TRBJ2-7	TRBV28	.	CASSPSLAAYEQYF	TGTGCCAGCAGTCCCTCGCTGGCAGCCTACGAGCAGTACTTC
.	TRBJ2-1	TRBV4-1	.	CASSQDRSSQDEQFF	TGCGCCAGCAGCCAAGATAGATCTAGCCAGGATGAGCAGTTCTTC
.	TRBJ2-3	TRBV10-2	TRBD2	CASSGGPSGSTDRDTQYF	TGCGCCAGCAGCGGCGGACCTAGCGGGAGTACTGATAGAGATACGCAGTATTTT
.	TRBJ1-4	TRBV15	.	CATSRDLGRATNEKLFF	TGTGCCACCAGCAGAGATCTAGGGCGGGCAACTAATGAAAAACTGTTTTTT
once	TRBJ2-1	TRBV5-4	TRBD2	CASSLDSLTTSGRTNEQFF	TGTGCCAGCAGCTTAGATTCCCTAACGACTAGCGGGAGGACCAATGAGCAGTTCTTC
.	TRBJ1-5	TRBV6-6	.	CASSYSLEEGNQPQHF	TGTGCCAGCAGTTACTCTTTGGAGGAGGGCAATCAGCCCCAGCATTTT
.	TRBJ2-7	TRBV4-3	.	CASSQYSGHYEQYF	TGCGCCAGCAGCCAATATAGCGGCCACTACGAGCAGTACTTC
.	TRBJ1-3	TRBV5-6	.	CASSLTGNGNTIYF	TGTGCCAGCAGCTTAACAGGGAATGGAAACACCATATATTTT
few	TRBJ2-7	TRBV9	TRBD2	CASSVRPPSGNYEQYF	TGTGCCAGCAGCGTACGACCCCCTAGCGGGAACTACGAGCAGTACTTC
.	TRBJ2-1	TRBV29-1	TRBD2	CSVGGLAGGHSYNEQFF	TGCAGCGTTGGGGGGCTAGCGGGAGGGCACTCCTACAATGAGCAGTTCTTC
.	TRBJ2-3	TRBV5-4	TRBD1	CASSFRTGNTDTQYF	TGTGCCAGCAGCTTCCGGACAGGGAACACAGATACGCAGTATTTT
.	TRBJ2-7	TRBV7-9	TRBD2	CASSLRREAHYEQYF	TGTGCCAGCAGCTTACGGCGGGAGGCCCACTACGAGCAGTACTTC
.	TRBJ2-5	TRBV18	.	CASSHRGGETQYF	TGTGCCAGCTCACACAGGGGAGGAGAGACCCAGTACTTC
.	TRBJ2-7	TRBV7-2	TRBD2	CASSFSGSYEQYF	TGTGCCAGCAGCTTTAGCGGGAGCTACGAGCAGTACTTC
.	TRBJ2-5	TRBV27	.	CASSARGALVQETQYF	TGTGCCAGCAGTGCCCGGGGTGCCCTAGTCCAAGAGACCCAGTACTTC
.	TRBJ1-5	TRBV28	TRBD1	CASTYRDRHNQPQHF	TGTGCCAGCACCTACCGGGACAGGCACAATCAGCCCCAGCATTTT
.	TRBJ1-1	TRBV6-1	.	CASSERRPEAFF	TGTGCCAGCAGTGAACGGAGGCCTGAAGCTTTCTTT
few	TRBJ1-1	TRBV2	.	CASSDTQMNTEAFF	TGTGCCAGCAGTGACACCCAGATGAACACTGAAGCTTTCTTT
.	TRBJ1-5	TRBV7-2	.	CASSLEKGPNQPQHF	TGTGCCAGCAGCTTAGAAAAGGGGCCCAATCAGCCCCAGCATTTT
.	TRBJ1-3	TRBV5-1	TRBD1	CASSSEGQDTGNTIYF	TGCGCCAGCAGCTCGGAAGGACAGGACACCGGAAACACCATATATTTT
.	TRBJ1-1	TRBV7-2	TRBD1	CASSRDRGGTEAFF	TGTGCCAGCAGCCGGGACAGGGGGGGGACTGAAGCTTTCTTT
.	TRBJ2-1	TRBV7-2	.	CASSRDFAGNEQFF	TGTGCCAGCAGCCGGGACTTTGCGGGCAATGAGCAGTTCTTC